This T cell receptor (beta chain) is drawn from a study of OX40 agonist ivuxolimab in advanced cancers. As for the study in general: Every 2 weeks, patients got intravenous ivuxolimab at one of six dose levels (0.01-10 mg/kg). Findings of the study overall: Not determined was the antigen specificity of the expanded peripheral T cells.

At cycle 4 day 1, cycle 7 day 1, and baseline, blood was sampled. Produced via immunoSEQ multiplex PCR; TCRdb's table is partial and in-frame only. The table shows roughly 87,000 clones, with approximately 92% occurring only once. Germline CDR1 and CDR2: PRHDT and FYEKMQ (reference sequence). There are 12 residues in the CDR3. Trimming pared 4 bases from V and 6 bases from J, leaving 10 bases between. Notes on this clone: Its cognate antigen is unknown.

This clonotype was obtained from an adult with an advanced solid tumor such as melanoma, head and neck, liver or kidney cancer. The chain employs TRBV13 and TRBJ2-7; unclear D gene. Source: CD4+ or CD8+ T cells sorted from blood, taken in a trial of the OX40 agonist ivuxolimab. CDR3: CASSSKGREQYF. In DNA, the CDR3 is TGTGCCAGCAGCTCAAAAGGACGCGAGCAGTACTTC.